This T cell receptor (beta chain) was recovered during a study of T-cell reconstitution after alpha-beta-depleted transplantation in children. Researchers prepared the TCRbeta library using unique molecular identifiers, the study reports. TCRdb re-called the PCR reads through MiXCR, storing one row per CDR3 protein. The table includes some 590,000 distinct CDR3 sequences, under 12% detected once. V lost 2 bases, J lost 0 bases, and 11 bases lay in between. CDR1 and CDR2 from the germline V gene are SNHLY and FYNNEI. This CDR3 contains 15 residues. This clonotype has at least ten counts. The chain uses TRBV2 and TRBJ2-7, with a tentative D call TRBD2 (5 bases). The sequenced sample was PBMCs from the stem cell graft donor, obtained from the stem cell graft. This clonotype was obtained from a human donor who donated a stem cell graft to a child with acute myeloid leukemia. As DNA, the CDR3 is TGTGCCAGCAGTGAACGCGGGCAGAGCTCCTACGAGCAGTACTTC. Translated, it gives CASSERGQSSYEQYF.